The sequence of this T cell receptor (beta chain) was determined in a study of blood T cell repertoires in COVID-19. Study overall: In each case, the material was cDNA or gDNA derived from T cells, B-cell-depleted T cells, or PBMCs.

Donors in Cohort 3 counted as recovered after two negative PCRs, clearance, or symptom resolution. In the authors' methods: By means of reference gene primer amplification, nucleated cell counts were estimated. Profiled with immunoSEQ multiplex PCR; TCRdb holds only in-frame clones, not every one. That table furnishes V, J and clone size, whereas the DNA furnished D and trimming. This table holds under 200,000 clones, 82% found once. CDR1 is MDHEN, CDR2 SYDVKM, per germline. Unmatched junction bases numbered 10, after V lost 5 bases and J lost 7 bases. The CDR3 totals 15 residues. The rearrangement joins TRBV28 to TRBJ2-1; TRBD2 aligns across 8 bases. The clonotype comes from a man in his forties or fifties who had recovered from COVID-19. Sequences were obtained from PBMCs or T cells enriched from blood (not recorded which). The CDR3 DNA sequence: TGTGCCAGCAGTACTCTCCGGGGGGGGCTAAATGAGCAGTTCTTC. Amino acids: CASSTLRGGLNEQFF.